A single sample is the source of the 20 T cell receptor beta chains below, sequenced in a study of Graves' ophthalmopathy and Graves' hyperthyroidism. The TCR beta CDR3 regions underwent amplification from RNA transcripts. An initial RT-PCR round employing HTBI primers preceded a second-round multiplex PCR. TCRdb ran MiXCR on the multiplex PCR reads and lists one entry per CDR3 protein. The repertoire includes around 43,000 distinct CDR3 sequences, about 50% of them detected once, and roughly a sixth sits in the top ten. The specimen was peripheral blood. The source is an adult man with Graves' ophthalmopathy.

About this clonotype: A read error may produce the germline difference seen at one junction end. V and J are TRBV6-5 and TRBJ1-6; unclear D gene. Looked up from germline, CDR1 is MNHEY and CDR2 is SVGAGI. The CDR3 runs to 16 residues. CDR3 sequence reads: CANSYGVSSYNSPLHF. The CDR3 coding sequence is TGTGCCAACAGTTACGGGGTAAGCTCCTATAATTCACCCCTCCACTTT.

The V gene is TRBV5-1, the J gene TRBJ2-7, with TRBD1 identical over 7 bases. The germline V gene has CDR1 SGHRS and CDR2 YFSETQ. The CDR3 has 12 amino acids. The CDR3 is CASSWGQNELYV. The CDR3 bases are TGCGCCAGCAGCTGGGGACAGAACGAGCTGTACGTC.

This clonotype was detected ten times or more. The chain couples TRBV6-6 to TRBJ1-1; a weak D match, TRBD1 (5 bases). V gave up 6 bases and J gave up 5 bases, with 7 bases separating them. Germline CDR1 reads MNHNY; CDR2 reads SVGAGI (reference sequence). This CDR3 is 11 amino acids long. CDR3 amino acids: CASSGGTEAFF. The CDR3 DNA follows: TGTGCCAGCAGCGGGGGGACTGAAGCTTTCTTT.

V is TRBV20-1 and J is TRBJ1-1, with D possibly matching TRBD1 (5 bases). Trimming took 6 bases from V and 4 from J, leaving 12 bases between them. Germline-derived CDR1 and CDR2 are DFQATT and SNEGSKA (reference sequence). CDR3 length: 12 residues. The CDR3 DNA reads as TGCAGTGCATCCGGGGGGGGCACTGAAGCTTTCTTT. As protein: CSASGGGTEAFF.

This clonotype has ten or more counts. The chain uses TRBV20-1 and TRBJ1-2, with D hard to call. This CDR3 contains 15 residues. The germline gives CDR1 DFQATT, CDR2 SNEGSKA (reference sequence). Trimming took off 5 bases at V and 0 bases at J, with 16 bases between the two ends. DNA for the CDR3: TGCAGTGCTCCCGGCGCGGACGGTACTAACTATGGCTACACCTTC. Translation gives CSAPGADGTNYGYTF.

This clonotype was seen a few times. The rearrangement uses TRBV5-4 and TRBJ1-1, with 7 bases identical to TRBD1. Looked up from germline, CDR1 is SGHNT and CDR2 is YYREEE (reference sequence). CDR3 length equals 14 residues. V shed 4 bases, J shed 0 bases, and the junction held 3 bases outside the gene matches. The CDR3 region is CASSVTGVNTEAFF. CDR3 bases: TGTGCCAGCAGCGTCACAGGGGTGAACACTGAAGCTTTCTTT.

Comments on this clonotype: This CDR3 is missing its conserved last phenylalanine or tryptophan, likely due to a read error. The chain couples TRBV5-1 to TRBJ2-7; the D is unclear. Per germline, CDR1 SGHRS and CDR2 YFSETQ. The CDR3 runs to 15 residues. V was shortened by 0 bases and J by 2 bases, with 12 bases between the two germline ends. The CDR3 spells CASSLDGRAAYEQYL. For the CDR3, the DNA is TGCGCCAGCAGCTTGGATGGAAGGGCAGCCTACGAGCAGTACCTC.

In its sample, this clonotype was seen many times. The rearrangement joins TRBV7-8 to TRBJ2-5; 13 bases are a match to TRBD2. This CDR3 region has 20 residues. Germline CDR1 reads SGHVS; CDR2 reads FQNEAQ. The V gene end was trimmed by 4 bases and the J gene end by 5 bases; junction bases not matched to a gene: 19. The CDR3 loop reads CASSSPVTSGGPTQRETQYF. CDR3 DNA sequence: TGTGCCAGCAGCTCCCCGGTGACTAGCGGGGGGCCCACCCAACGGGAGACCCAGTACTTC.

The chain's CDR3 is CATSDFGGVDEGELFF. CDR3 nucleotide sequence: TGTGCCACCAGTGATTTCGGGGGGGTGGACGAAGGGGAGCTGTTTTTT. The chain employs TRBV24-1 and TRBJ2-2; 8 bases are a match to TRBD2. Germline CDR1 is KGHDR and CDR2 is SFDVKD. With 1 base clipped from V and 8 bases from J, the junction kept 8 bases outside the gene matches. The CDR3 contains 16 residues.

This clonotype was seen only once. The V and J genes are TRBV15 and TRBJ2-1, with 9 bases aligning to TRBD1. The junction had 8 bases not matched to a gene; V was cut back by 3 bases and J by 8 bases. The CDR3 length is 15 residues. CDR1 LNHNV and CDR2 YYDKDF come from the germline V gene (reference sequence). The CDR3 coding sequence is TGTGCCACCAGCAGCCGGGACAGGGTTGTTGATGAGCAGTTCTTC. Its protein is CATSSRDRVVDEQFF.

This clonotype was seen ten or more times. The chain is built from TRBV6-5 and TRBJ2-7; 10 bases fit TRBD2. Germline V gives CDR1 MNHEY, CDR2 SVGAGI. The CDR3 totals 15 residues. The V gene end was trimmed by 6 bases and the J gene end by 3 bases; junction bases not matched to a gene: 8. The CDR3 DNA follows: TGTGCCAGCAGGCCCGCTAGCGGGAGCGTCTACGAGCAGTACTTC. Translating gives CASRPASGSVYEQYF.

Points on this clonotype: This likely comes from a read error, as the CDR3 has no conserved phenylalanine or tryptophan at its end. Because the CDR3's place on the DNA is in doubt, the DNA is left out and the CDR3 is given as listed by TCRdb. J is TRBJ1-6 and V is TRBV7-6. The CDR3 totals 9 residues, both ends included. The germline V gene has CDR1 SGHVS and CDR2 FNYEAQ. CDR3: CASSKSTRS.

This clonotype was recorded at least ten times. The CDR3 loop is CASSDGGGADTQYF. The CDR3 nucleotides are TGTGCCAGCAGTGACGGGGGCGGCGCAGATACGCAGTATTTT. This chain links TRBV6-4 with TRBJ2-3; a weak D match, TRBD1 (6 bases). The germline gives CDR1 MRHNA, CDR2 SNTAGT. This CDR3 has 14 residues. V was shortened by 2 bases and J by 4 bases, with 10 bases between the two germline ends.

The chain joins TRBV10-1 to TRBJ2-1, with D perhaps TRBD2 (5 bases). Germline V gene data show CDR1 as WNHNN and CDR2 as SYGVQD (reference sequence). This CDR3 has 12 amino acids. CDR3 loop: CPYTGSRNEQFF. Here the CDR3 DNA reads TGCCCCTATACGGGATCGCGAAATGAGCAGTTCTTC.

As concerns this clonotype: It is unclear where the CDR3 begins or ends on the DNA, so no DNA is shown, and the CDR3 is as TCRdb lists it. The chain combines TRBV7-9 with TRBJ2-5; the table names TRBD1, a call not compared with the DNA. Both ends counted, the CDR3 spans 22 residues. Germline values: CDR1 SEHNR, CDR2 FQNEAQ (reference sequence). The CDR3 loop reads CASSWEQGARTEAFFGQETQYF.

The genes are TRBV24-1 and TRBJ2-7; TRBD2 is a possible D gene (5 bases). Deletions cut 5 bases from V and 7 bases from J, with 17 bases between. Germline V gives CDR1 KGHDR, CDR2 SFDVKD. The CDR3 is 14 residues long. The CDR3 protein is CATSARERRTEQYV. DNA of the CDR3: TGTGCCACCAGTGCTAGAGAGCGCCGGACTGAGCAGTACGTC.

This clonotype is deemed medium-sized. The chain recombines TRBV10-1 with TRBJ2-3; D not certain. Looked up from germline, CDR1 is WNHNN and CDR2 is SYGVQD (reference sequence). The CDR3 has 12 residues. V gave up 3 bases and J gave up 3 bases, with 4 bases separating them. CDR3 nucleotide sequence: TGCGCCAGCAGTGATGATACAGATACGCAGTATTTT. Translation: CASSDDTDTQYF.

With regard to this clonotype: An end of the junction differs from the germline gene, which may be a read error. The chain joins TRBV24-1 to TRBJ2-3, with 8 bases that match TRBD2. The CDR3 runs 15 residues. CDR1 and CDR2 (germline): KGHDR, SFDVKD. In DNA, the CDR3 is TGTGCCAGCAGTGACGGGGGGGCTCCCACAGATACGCAGTATTTT. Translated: CASSDGGAPTDTQYF.

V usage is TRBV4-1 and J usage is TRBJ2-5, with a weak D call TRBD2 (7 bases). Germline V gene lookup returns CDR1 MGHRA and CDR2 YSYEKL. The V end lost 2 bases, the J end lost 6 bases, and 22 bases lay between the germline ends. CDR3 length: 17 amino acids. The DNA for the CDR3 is TGCGCCAGCAGCCAATTTGGGGAAGGGGGGGAGCGAAAGACCCAGTACTTC. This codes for CASSQFGEGGERKTQYF.

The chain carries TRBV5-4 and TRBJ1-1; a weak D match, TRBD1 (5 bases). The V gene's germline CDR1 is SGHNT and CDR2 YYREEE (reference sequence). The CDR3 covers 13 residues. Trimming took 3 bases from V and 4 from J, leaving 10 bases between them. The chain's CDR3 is CASSSLGGTEAFF. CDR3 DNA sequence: TGTGCCAGCAGCTCTTTGGGGGGCACTGAAGCTTTCTTT.